This T cell receptor beta chain was obtained from a study of cytomegalovirus exposure and HLA in healthy donors. PCR used 60 Vbeta primers and 13 Jbeta primers. Clones were read by immunoSEQ multiplex PCR, and TCRdb kept only the in-frame ones, dropping some. Among roughly 170,000 clones listed, approximately 80% were seen once. Note on this clone: Its antigen is not known.

V shed 4 bases and J shed 2 bases, with 13 bases lying between them. Germline CDR1 is SGHRS and CDR2 is YFSETQ. The CDR3 totals 14 residues. Study conclusions and caveats: A missense DCLRE1C variant was associated with V- and J-gene trimming of TCR beta chains in a later analysis, and an independent cohort replicated the association.

The rearrangement joins TRBV5-1 to TRBJ2-7, with D uncertain. The sample consisted of PBMCs. The receptor was isolated from a man aged 30 to 45 in good health and CMV-seropositive. The CDR3 protein is CASSPRARAYEQYF. CDR3 sequence (DNA): TGCGCCAGCAGCCCCCGCGCCCGAGCCTACGAGCAGTACTTC. Full variable domain (rest looked up from reference TRBV5-1 and TRBJ2-7): KAGVTQTPRYLIKTRGQQVTLSCSPISGHRSVSWYQQTPGQGLQFLFEYFSETQRNKGNFPGRFSGRQFSNSRSEMNVSTLELGDSALYLCASSPRARAYEQYFGPGTRLTVT.